This is a list of T cell receptor beta chains from one sample in a study of blood T cell repertoires in COVID-19. Method: immunoSEQ multiplex PCR; TCRdb's copy keeps in-frame clones and lacks some. The repertoire consists of 300,000 or so clones, with roughly 90% occurring once and the leading ten covering 2% to 3%. The sample taken for sequencing was PBMCs or T cells enriched from blood (not recorded which). The receptor source for this set is a man aged 55 to 70 who had recovered from COVID-19. Each CDR3 is given with its conserved first and last residue. A D gene is named only where the DNA matches it firmly. Clone size, where shown, is once, few, many, or a class for clones that have expanded.

j_call v_call d_call clone_size cdr3_nt cdr3_aa
TRBJ1-5 TRBV12-3/TRBV12-4 - - TGTGCCAGCAGTTTACCCACGGGGCCCCAGCATTTT CASSLPTGPQHF
TRBJ2-3 TRBV19 TRBD2 - TGTGCCAGTAGTGGACTAGCGGGGAGCACAGATACGCAGTATTTT CASSGLAGSTDTQYF
TRBJ1-5 TRBV12-5 - once TGTGCTAGTGGAATCCAGGGATATAGCAATCAGCCCCAGCATTTT CASGIQGYSNQPQHF
TRBJ1-4 TRBV7-2 TRBD1 - TGTGCCAGCAGCTTAGGGCACAGGGGAGTTAATGAAAAACTGTTTTTT CASSLGHRGVNEKLFF
TRBJ2-1 TRBV19 TRBD2 - TGTGCCAGTAGTATAGCGGGGGGGGTCGGCAATGAGCAGTTCTTC CASSIAGGVGNEQFF
TRBJ2-2 TRBV5-4 - once TGTGCCAGCAGCTTGGTAGAGGGAGGTGACACCGGGGAGCTGTTTTTT CASSLVEGGDTGELFF
TRBJ1-2 TRBV7-9 TRBD1 - TGTGCCAGCAGCTTCGGGACAGCTAACTATGGCTACACCTTC CASSFGTANYGYTF
TRBJ2-5 TRBV11-3 TRBD2 - TGTGCCAGCAGTCCGACTAGCGGGACAGAGACCCAGTACTTC CASSPTSGTETQYF
TRBJ1-2 TRBV27 TRBD1 - TGTGCCAGCAGCGAGACAGGGACTTATGGCTACACCTTC CASSETGTYGYTF
TRBJ2-2 TRBV2 - once TGTGCCAGCATCGAGGGGAACACCGGGGAGCTGTTTTTT CASIEGNTGELFF
TRBJ1-6 TRBV4-2 - - TGTGCCAGCAGCCAAGGATCCCCGGGACACCTCCACTTT CASSQGSPGHLHF
TRBJ1-1 TRBV3-1/TRBV3-2 - - TGTGCCAGCAGCCAAACAGGGCACACTGAAGCTTTCTTT CASSQTGHTEAFF
TRBJ2-2 TRBV6-5 - - TGTGCCAGCAGTCGGACAGGGAGGGGTCCCGGGGAGCTGTTTTTT CASSRTGRGPGELFF
TRBJ2-7 TRBV7-8 TRBD2 once TGTGCCAGCAGCTTAGATGGGCGGGGCCCAACTAGCGGGATTATATACGAGCAGTACTTC CASSLDGRGPTSGIIYEQYF
TRBJ2-7 TRBV4-2 - - TGTGCCAGCAGCCAAGAGCTGGGGGGCTCCTACGAGCAGTACTTC CASSQELGGSYEQYF
TRBJ1-3 TRBV5-4 - - TGTGCCAGCAGCGGGGACTTCTCTGGAAACACCATATATTTT CASSGDFSGNTIYF
TRBJ1-5 TRBV5-8 - few TGTGCCAGCAACATAAAGGGGCTAAATCAGCCCCAGCATTTT CASNIKGLNQPQHF
TRBJ2-2 TRBV3-1/TRBV3-2 TRBD1 - TGTGCCAGCAGCCAGCCCGGGACAGGGGGGTCCGGGGAGCTGTTTTTT CASSQPGTGGSGELFF
TRBJ1-4 TRBV7-9 - - TGTGCCAGCAGCCTTCAGGGAAATGAAAAACTGTTTTTT CASSLQGNEKLFF
TRBJ2-7 TRBV3-1/TRBV3-2 TRBD1 - TGTGCCAGCAGCCAGGGTCCGGGACAGACCTACGAGCAGTACTTC CASSQGPGQTYEQYF
TRBJ2-1 TRBV25-1 TRBD2 - TGTGCCAGCAGTGAATATACGTTCCGCGGGAGTTCCTACAATGAGCAGTTCTTC CASSEYTFRGSSYNEQFF
TRBJ2-1 TRBV6-5 - - TGTGCCAGCAGTTCCACCGGGACTTCGACCTACAATGAGCAGTTCTTC CASSSTGTSTYNEQFF
TRBJ2-1 TRBV27 TRBD2 - TGTGCCAGCAGTTATGGTAGCGGGAGTGTCTATGAGCAGTTCTTC CASSYGSGSVYEQFF
TRBJ2-3 TRBV9 TRBD2 - TGTGCCAGCAGCACAACCCTAATAGCTCTAGCGGGAGGGACAGATACGCAGTATTTT CASSTTLIALAGGTDTQYF
TRBJ2-3 TRBV21-1 - - TGTGCCAGCAGCAAAAGTTTAGGGGGGGCTTACACAGATACGCAGTATTTT CASSKSLGGAYTDTQYF
TRBJ2-7 TRBV6-2/TRBV6-3 - - TGTGCCAGCAGCCCGACTAGACACGAGCAGTACTTC CASSPTRHEQYF
TRBJ1-2 TRBV5-1 - - TGCGCCAGCAGCTTGGGGCAGGGTCTGGGCTACACCTTC CASSLGQGLGYTF
TRBJ1-2 TRBV14 - few TGTGCCAGCAGCCAAGCCCGGGTTGGCTACACCTTC CASSQARVGYTF
TRBJ2-1 TRBV6-5 TRBD2 - TGTGCCAGCAGTTACCTAGCGGGGGTAGAGCAGTTCTTC CASSYLAGVEQFF
TRBJ1-4 TRBV12-2 - - TGTGCAAGTCGCTTACCGGACAGTAATGAAAAACTGTTTTTT CASRLPDSNEKLFF
TRBJ2-3 TRBV7-9 - - TGTGCCAGCAGCCCCGGTGGGGGAGGACCAAGCACAGATACGCAGTATTTT CASSPGGGGPSTDTQYF
TRBJ2-7 TRBV9 - - TGTGCCAGCAGCGTAGATCTCGGCGGCTACGAGCAGTACTTC CASSVDLGGYEQYF
TRBJ1-1 TRBV14 - few TGTGCCAGCAGCCCCGGAAACGGGTACACTGAAGCTTTCTTT CASSPGNGYTEAFF
TRBJ1-5 TRBV6-2/TRBV6-3 TRBD1 - TGTGCCAGCAGTTATTACAGGGGGCCGGACGGCCAGCCCCAGCATTTT CASSYYRGPDGQPQHF
TRBJ2-1 TRBV7-9 - - TGTGCCAGCAGCTTTGCAGGCTCCTTCAATGAGCAGTTCTTC CASSFAGSFNEQFF
TRBJ1-1 TRBV12-5 TRBD1 - TGTGCTAGTGGGGGGACAGGGCAGGGCACTGAAGCTTTCTTT CASGGTGQGTEAFF
TRBJ1-1 TRBV30 - - TGTGCCTGGAGCCGCGTAAAGGGGGTCACTGAAGCTTTCTTT CAWSRVKGVTEAFF
TRBJ2-3 TRBV7-2 TRBD2 - TGTGCCAGCAGCTTAGTTTTACTGCGGGGGGCAAAAGATACGCAGTATTTT CASSLVLLRGAKDTQYF
TRBJ2-7 TRBV6-5 - - TGTGCCAGCAGTCCGCTGAGTAGGGGGGAGCAGTACTTC CASSPLSRGEQYF
TRBJ1-1 TRBV5-1 TRBD1 - TGCGCCAGCAGCTTACGGTACATTGGACAGGGGACTGAAGCTTTCTTT CASSLRYIGQGTEAFF
TRBJ1-5 TRBV28 - few TGTGCCAGCAGTTCCGGTGGTAGCAATCAGCCCCAGCATTTT CASSSGGSNQPQHF
TRBJ2-7 TRBV9 TRBD1 - TGTGCCAGCAGCGGGAGGGACAGGGGCAGTTGGGAGCAGTACTTC CASSGRDRGSWEQYF
TRBJ2-1 TRBV30 - - TGTGCCTGGTCGACATCTGCCTACAATGAGCAGTTCTTC CAWSTSAYNEQFF
TRBJ1-6 TRBV11-1 - - TGTGCCAGCAGCTTTACAGAATATAATTCACCCCTCCACTTT CASSFTEYNSPLHF
TRBJ2-1 TRBV5-1 TRBD2 - TGCGCCAGCAGCATCGGACTAGCGGGAGTGTGGGATGAGCAGTTCTTC CASSIGLAGVWDEQFF
TRBJ2-7 TRBV19 TRBD1 - TGTGCCAGTAGTATCCACAGGGGGCCCTACGAGCAGTACTTC CASSIHRGPYEQYF
TRBJ1-5 TRBV15 - - TGTGCCACTGTACAGGGCAGATTCGGCAATCAGCCCCAGCATTTT CATVQGRFGNQPQHF
TRBJ1-1 TRBV4-2 TRBD1 once TGTGCCAGCAGCCAAAACGCCAGGGGGGAAGCTTTCTTT CASSQNARGEAFF
TRBJ1-2 TRBV5-1 - - TGCGCCAGCAGCTTGGATCCCGGGGGAAGGGATTATGGCTACACCTTC CASSLDPGGRDYGYTF
TRBJ1-2 TRBV6-5 TRBD1 - TGTGCCAGCAGTTACGGACCGGGACAGGGGGCGTACACCTTC CASSYGPGQGAYTF
TRBJ2-2 TRBV5-6 TRBD1 - TGTGCCAGCAGCTGGGGACAGAGAGTCGCCGGGGAGCTGTTTTTT CASSWGQRVAGELFF
TRBJ1-2 TRBV19 TRBD1 - TGTGCCAGTAGTAACGCGTGGGACAGGGTGACTGGCTACACCTTC CASSNAWDRVTGYTF
TRBJ1-1 TRBV4-1 - - TGCGCCAGCAGCCAAGATACCCAGGGGTGGGCTGAAGCTTTCTTT CASSQDTQGWAEAFF
TRBJ1-2 TRBV6-5 TRBD1 - TGTGCCAGCAGTTCAGGGGGTCCCCGCCGAGGGGGGGGCTACACCTTC CASSSGGPRRGGGYTF
TRBJ2-5 TRBV21-1 - few TGTGCCAGCAGCAAGAGAGGACATCTCAAAGAGACCCAGTACTTC CASSKRGHLKETQYF
TRBJ1-1 TRBV23-1 - - TGCGCCAGCAGTCAAGTGCGTAACACTGAAGCTTTCTTT CASSQVRNTEAFF
TRBJ2-7 TRBV6-2/TRBV6-3 - - TGTGCCAGCAGTACCCGAGGGCTTAAGCCCTTCTCCTACGAGCAGTACTTC CASSTRGLKPFSYEQYF